This record covers a single TCR beta chain. The data belong to a study of T cells in Graves' hyperthyroidism and ophthalmopathy. The PBMCs were sourced from fresh peripheral blood (around 10 ml). Amplified regions were TCR beta CDR3 sequences from RNA transcripts. When the TCR CDR3 underwent first-round RT-PCR, the HTBI primer set was used. TCRdb re-derived calls from the multiplex PCR reads in MiXCR, one entry per CDR3 protein. The sample has about 480,000 distinct CDR3 sequences, approximately 22% seen once; the top ten hold roughly 49%. The germline V gene encodes CDR1 SNHLY and CDR2 FYNNEI. This CDR3 spans 15 amino acids. Trimming took off 7 bases at V and 1 base at J, with 16 bases between the two ends.

Sequenced input: blood. This clonotype originated in a woman in her 70s with Graves' ophthalmopathy. The gene calls are TRBV2 and TRBJ1-1; D not certain. CDR3 amino acids: CASNLTYAGNTEAFF. Written as DNA, the CDR3 is TGTGCCAGCAACCTCACATATGCAGGGAACACTGAAGCTTTCTTT. The full variable domain, with the rest looked up from reference TRBV2 and TRBJ1-1, is EPEVTQTPSHQVTQMGQEVILRCVPISNHLYFYWYRQILGQKVEFLVSFYNNEISEKSEIFDDQFSVERPDGSNFTLKIRSTKLEDSAMYFCASNLTYAGNTEAFFGQGTRLTVV.